These 6 T cell receptor beta chains were sequenced from one sample in a study of cytomegalovirus exposure and HLA in healthy donors. Primers for the PCR totalled 60 Vbeta and 13 Jbeta. Assay: immunoSEQ multiplex PCR; the TCRdb copy retains only in-frame clones and omits some. The top ten clones hold 1.5% to 2% of a sample with 150,000 or so clones, about 10% of them seen once. Material for sequencing was PBMCs. The receptors were gathered from a man between 45 and 60 years old in good health and CMV-seronegative.

The J gene is TRBJ2-1, the V gene TRBV19; 10 bases map to TRBD1. The CDR3 contains 17 residues. J lost 7 bases, V lost 4 bases, and 13 bases had no gene match. The germline V gene encodes CDR1 LNHDA and CDR2 SQIVND (reference sequence). The CDR3 sequence is CASSTGTGEDLRNEQFF. CDR3 nucleotide sequence: TGTGCCAGTAGTACCGGGACAGGGGAGGACCTTAGGAATGAGCAGTTCTTC.

This clone appeared a few times. The rearrangement uses TRBV9 and TRBJ2-5; 15 bases line up with TRBD2. Germline values: CDR1 SGDLS, CDR2 YYNGEE. This CDR3 is built from 19 residues. The V segment lost 0 bases and the J segment 0 bases; nucleotides outside the gene matches: 6. This CDR3 reads CASSVESGLAGGYQETQYF. The CDR3 DNA is TGTGCCAGCAGCGTAGAATCAGGACTAGCGGGGGGGTACCAAGAGACCCAGTACTTC.

This clone showed up many times. The CDR3 coding sequence is TGCGCCAGCAGCTCCCAAACAGGTGCGACGGAAAAACTGTTTTTT. Its protein is CASSSQTGATEKLFF. The chain recombines TRBV5-1 with TRBJ1-4; the D gene is possibly TRBD1 (5 bases). Trimming pared 3 bases from V and 8 bases from J, leaving 17 bases between. The length of the CDR3 is 15 residues. Germline lookup yields CDR1 SGHRS and CDR2 YFSETQ.

This clone has more than one count but fewer than ten. The chain couples TRBV5-1 to TRBJ2-1; no reliable D call. The CDR3 consists of 11 residues. The germline V and J ends were trimmed by 3 bases and 5 bases, with 3 bases remaining between them. Germline values: CDR1 SGHRS, CDR2 YFSETQ. CDR3 sequence reads: CASSYNNEQFF. DNA for the CDR3: TGCGCCAGCAGCTACAACAATGAGCAGTTCTTC.

This clone was observed a handful of times. The V gene is TRBV7-2, the J gene TRBJ1-1; D unresolved. V was trimmed by 5 bases and J by 5 bases, leaving 15 bases between them. The CDR3 is 14 residues long. The germline CDR1 and CDR2 sequences are SGHTA and FQGNSA. The CDR3 bases are TGTGCCAGCAGCCCCGTCGGAGGGTGGACTGAAGCTTTCTTT. Its translation is CASSPVGGWTEAFF.

V and J are TRBV7-6 and TRBJ2-1, with TRBD2 as a possible D gene (6 bases). This CDR3 contains 15 residues. The V and J ends lost 5 bases and 0 bases respectively, with 11 bases between them. Germline CDR1 reads SGHVS; CDR2 reads FNYEAQ. The CDR3: CASSALASSYNEQFF. The CDR3 bases are TGTGCCAGCAGCGCCCTAGCGTCCTCCTACAATGAGCAGTTCTTC.